This TCR beta chain was captured in a study of blood T cells in healthy people across ages. The study's findings and limits: Strong correlation linked observed beta diversity and percent naive T cells.

As concerns this clonotype: Its antigen is not identified.

A second PCR, run for roughly 7 to 11 cycles, used a sample-barcoded 5' primer plus a J-beta primer mix. TCRdb processed the 5' RACE reads anew with MiXCR; each CDR3 protein has one entry. Of 2 million or so distinct CDR3 sequences in the sample, 49% were seen once. The length of the CDR3 is 13 residues. Trimming cost V 3 bases and J 2 bases, with 6 bases left between them. Germline V gene sequence: CDR1 SGHRS, CDR2 YFSETQ. This receptor was obtained from a woman aged 40 to 50 in good health. The material sequenced was blood. This chain connects TRBV5-1 to TRBJ2-1; D is undetermined. CDR3 loop: CASSSDAYNEQFF. DNA of the CDR3: TGCGCCAGCAGCTCGGACGCCTACAATGAGCAGTTCTTC.